Listed here is a single TCR beta chain. These data belong to a study of blood T cell repertoires in COVID-19. About the research overall: Samples representing acute and convalescent COVID-19 were sourced from the United States, Italy and Spain. Sources were T cells, B-cell-depleted T cells, or PBMCs; the material itself was cDNA or gDNA.

Trimming left V 2 bases short and J 2 bases short, with 10 bases between. The CDR3 extends over 14 amino acids. CDR1 and CDR2 from the germline V gene are SGHTA and FQGNSA. The table came from immunoSEQ multiplex PCR; TCRdb's copy has only in-frame clones and leaves some out. Counted here are around 260,000 clones, approximately 82% occurring once; the ten biggest clones make up over 4.5%. This sequence was found in a man in his sixties who had recovered from COVID-19. The chain links TRBV7-2 to TRBJ2-7, with a possible D match to TRBD1 (6 bases). Sequenced sample: peripheral blood. The CDR3 here is CASSLSRGAYEQYF. CDR3 bases: TGTGCCAGCAGCTTATCCAGGGGAGCCTACGAGCAGTACTTC.